This entry lists 10 T cell receptor beta chains sequenced from one sample in a study of shared clonotypes between healthy human individuals. Clones were read by immunoSEQ multiplex PCR, and TCRdb kept only the in-frame ones, dropping some. The data hold more than 2 million clones, with about 93% observed a single time. As defined, naive CD8 cells were CD45RO-negative and positively selected for CCR7, with terminally differentiated effector memory CD45RA+ cells excluded. The sample was naive CD8+ T cells from PBMCs. Receptor source: a man aged 18 to 29 in good health. Some clones in this sample may be carry-over from other donors' samples.

The CDR3: CASRTVNTEAFF. In nucleotides, the CDR3 is TGCGCCAGTCGTACAGTGAACACTGAAGCTTTCTTT. V gene TRBV10-2 combines with J gene TRBJ1-1; D remains unclear. The CDR3 consists of 12 residues. Germline lookup yields CDR1 WSHSY and CDR2 SAAADI. V gave up 9 bases and J gave up 0 bases, with 8 bases separating them.

The chain links TRBV11-2 to TRBJ1-1; 9 positions match TRBD1. V shed 1 base, J shed 3 bases, and the junction held 3 bases outside the gene matches. The V gene's germline CDR1 is SGHAT and CDR2 FQNNGV. This CDR3 has 15 residues. The CDR3 DNA reads as TGTGCCAGCAGCTTAGTCGGGACAGGGTACACTGAAGCTTTCTTT. It codes for CASSLVGTGYTEAFF.

The chain combines TRBV7-8 with TRBJ2-2; a possible D gene is TRBD1 (6 bases). The CDR3 has 17 amino acids. Per germline, CDR1 SGHVS and CDR2 FQNEAQ. Trimming left V 2 bases short and J 6 bases short, with 19 bases between. CDR3 sequence: CASSLPVGQGLSGELFF. The DNA for the CDR3 is TGTGCCAGCAGCTTACCCGTGGGGCAGGGGTTATCCGGGGAGCTGTTTTTT.

This chain uses TRBV7-9 with TRBJ2-1; D call uncertain. V lost 4 bases and J 0 bases, leaving 4 bases between the germline ends. Germline CDR1 reads SEHNR; CDR2 reads FQNEAQ (reference sequence). The CDR3 sequence is 13 residues long. For the CDR3, the DNA is TGTGCCAGCAGCTACGACTCCTACAATGAGCAGTTCTTC. As protein: CASSYDSYNEQFF.

DNA of the CDR3: TGTGCCATCGGGTTGGTAGCGGGAGACCAAAACACCGGGGAGCTGTTTTTT. Amino acid sequence: CAIGLVAGDQNTGELFF. This sequence joins TRBV10-3 and TRBJ2-2, with 9 bases fitting TRBD2. The germline V gene encodes CDR1 ENHRY and CDR2 SYGVKD. V dropped 8 bases and J dropped 2; count of bases not matched to a gene: 12. This CDR3 spans 17 amino acids.

This clone was seen a handful of times. This rearrangement joins TRBV2 to TRBJ1-3, with D tentatively TRBD1 (5 bases). The CDR3 is 13 amino acids. Germline CDR1 and CDR2: SNHLY and FYNNEI. V was cut by 6 bases and J by 15 bases, with 21 bases left in between. The CDR3 is CASSPEGRPRGYF. CDR3 DNA: TGTGCCAGCAGCCCAGAGGGACGGCCTAGAGGATATTTT.

The V gene is TRBV28, the J gene TRBJ1-4; D might be TRBD1 (6 bases). V was clipped by 1 base and J by 4 bases, with 10 bases between them. This CDR3 contains 15 residues. Germline CDR1 and CDR2: MDHEN and SYDVKM. The CDR3 DNA sequence: TGTGCCAGCAGTTTATCCGGGGGCCTTAATGAAAAACTGTTTTTT. As protein: CASSLSGGLNEKLFF.

The chain combines TRBV29-1 with TRBJ2-5, with D perhaps given as TRBD1 or TRBD2 (7 bases each). The CDR3 contains 14 residues. Germline CDR1 is SQVTM and CDR2 is ANQGSEA. The V end lost 3 bases, the J end lost 1 base, and 12 bases lay between the germline ends. In DNA, the CDR3 is TGCAGCGTTGACGCGGGGGACAGCCAAGAGACCCAGTACTTC. This gives the protein CSVDAGDSQETQYF.

The chain combines TRBV6-6 with TRBJ2-2, with 8 bases lining up with TRBD1. The trim removed 5 bases at V and 6 bases at J, leaving 8 bases unmatched. The CDR3 loop spans 15 amino acids. CDR1 is MNHNY and CDR2 is SVGAGI in the germline V gene (reference sequence). CDR3 in amino acids: CASSPGQEIPGELFF. CDR3 DNA sequence: TGTGCCAGCAGTCCGGGACAGGAGATTCCCGGGGAGCTGTTTTTT.

The rearrangement uses TRBV25-1 and TRBJ1-1, with 7 bases fitting TRBD1. The germline V gene encodes CDR1 MGHDK and CDR2 SYGVNS. Losses at the gene ends were 2 bases for V and 5 bases for J; bases not matched to a gene: 5. The CDR3 sequence is 14 residues long. Here the CDR3 reads CASSEEGAVTEAFF. The CDR3 DNA reads as TGTGCCAGCAGTGAAGAGGGGGCTGTTACTGAAGCTTTCTTT.